This passage covers 2 T cell receptor beta chains from one sample sequenced in a study of blood T cell repertoires in COVID-19. TCRdb's table, derived via immunoSEQ multiplex PCR, lists solely in-frame clones and lacks some. The sample lists around 180,000 clones; approximately 85% were seen once. Sequencing used peripheral blood. These receptors came from a man between 60 and 70 years old with acute or convalescent COVID-19.

The genes are TRBV5-5 and TRBJ1-6, with unresolved D. This CDR3 comprises 13 residues. V lost 4 bases and J 15 bases, leaving 17 bases between the germline ends. Germline V gives CDR1 SGHKS, CDR2 YYEKEE (reference sequence). In DNA, the CDR3 is TGTGCCAGCAGCCAATTTTTCGGGGAGGGCCTCCACTTT. Translating gives CASSQFFGEGLHF.

The V and J genes are TRBV5-1 and TRBJ1-1; TRBD1 agrees at 9 bases. J was trimmed by 3 bases and V by 4 bases; bases with no gene match: 7. This CDR3 has 15 amino acids. Germline V gene lookup returns CDR1 SGHRS and CDR2 YFSETQ. Written as DNA, the CDR3 is TGCGCCAGCAGCCGACTACAGGGGGCGGACACTGAAGCTTTCTTT. Translated: CASSRLQGADTEAFF.